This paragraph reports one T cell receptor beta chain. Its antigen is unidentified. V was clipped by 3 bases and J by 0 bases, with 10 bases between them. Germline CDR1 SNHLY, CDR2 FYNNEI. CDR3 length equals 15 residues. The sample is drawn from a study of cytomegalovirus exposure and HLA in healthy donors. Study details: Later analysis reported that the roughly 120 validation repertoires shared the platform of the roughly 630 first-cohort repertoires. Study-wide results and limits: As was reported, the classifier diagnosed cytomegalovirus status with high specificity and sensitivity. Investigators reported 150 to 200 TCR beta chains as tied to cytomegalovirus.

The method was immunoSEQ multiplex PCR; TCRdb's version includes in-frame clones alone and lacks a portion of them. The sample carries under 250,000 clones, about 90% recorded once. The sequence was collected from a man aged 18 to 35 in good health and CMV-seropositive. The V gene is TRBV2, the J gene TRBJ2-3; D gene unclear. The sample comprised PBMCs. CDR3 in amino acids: CASSEGLTSTDTQYF. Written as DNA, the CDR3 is TGTGCCAGCAGTGAGGGGTTAACTAGCACAGATACGCAGTATTTT. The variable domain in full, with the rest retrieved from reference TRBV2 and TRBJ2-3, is EPEVTQTPSHQVTQMGQEVILRCVPISNHLYFYWYRQILGQKVEFLVSFYNNEISEKSEIFDDQFSVERPDGSNFTLKIRSTKLEDSAMYFCASSEGLTSTDTQYFGPGTRLTVL.